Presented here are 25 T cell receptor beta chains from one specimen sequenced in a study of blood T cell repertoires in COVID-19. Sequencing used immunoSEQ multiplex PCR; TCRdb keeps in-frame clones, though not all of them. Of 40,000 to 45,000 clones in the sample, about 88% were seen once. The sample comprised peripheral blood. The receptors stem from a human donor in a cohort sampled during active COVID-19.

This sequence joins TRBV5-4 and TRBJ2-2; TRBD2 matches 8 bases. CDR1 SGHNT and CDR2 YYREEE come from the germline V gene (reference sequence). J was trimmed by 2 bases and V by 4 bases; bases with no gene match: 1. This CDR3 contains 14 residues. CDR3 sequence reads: CASSRGGNTGELFF. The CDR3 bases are TGTGCCAGCAGCCGGGGGGGAAACACCGGGGAGCTGTTTTTT.

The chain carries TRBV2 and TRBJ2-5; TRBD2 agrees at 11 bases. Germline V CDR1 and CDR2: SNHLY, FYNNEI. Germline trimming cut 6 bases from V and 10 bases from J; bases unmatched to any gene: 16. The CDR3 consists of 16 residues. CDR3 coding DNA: TGTGCCAGCAGCGGGGGCGATAGCGGGAGGGCCTGGGGCCAGTACTTC. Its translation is CASSGGDSGRAWGQYF.

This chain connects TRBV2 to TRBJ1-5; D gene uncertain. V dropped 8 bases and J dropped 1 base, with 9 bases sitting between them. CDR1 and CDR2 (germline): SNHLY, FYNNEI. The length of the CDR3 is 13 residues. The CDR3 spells CASAGRSNQPQHF. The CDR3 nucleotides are TGTGCCAGCGCGGGCAGGAGCAATCAGCCCCAGCATTTT.

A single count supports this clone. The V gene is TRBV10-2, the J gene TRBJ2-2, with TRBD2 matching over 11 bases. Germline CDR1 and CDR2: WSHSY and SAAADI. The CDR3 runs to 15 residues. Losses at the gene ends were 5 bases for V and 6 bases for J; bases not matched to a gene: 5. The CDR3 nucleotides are TGCGCCAGCAGTCTACTAGCGGGAGTTTCCGGGGAGCTGTTTTTT. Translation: CASSLLAGVSGELFF.

CDR3 region: CASSTRYRDNEQFF. DNA for the CDR3: TGTGCCAGCAGCACGCGATATCGGGACAATGAGCAGTTCTTC. The chain couples TRBV21-1 to TRBJ2-1; the table's TRBD2 call for D was not verified on the DNA. TRBV21-1 is listed as a pseudogene. The CDR3 has 14 residues.

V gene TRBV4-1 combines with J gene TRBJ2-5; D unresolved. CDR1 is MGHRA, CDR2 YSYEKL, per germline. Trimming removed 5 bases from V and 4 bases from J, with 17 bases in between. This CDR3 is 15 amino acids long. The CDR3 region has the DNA TGCGCCAGCAGCTCAATTCCGTCGTGGGCAGAGACCCAGTACTTC. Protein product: CASSSIPSWAETQYF.

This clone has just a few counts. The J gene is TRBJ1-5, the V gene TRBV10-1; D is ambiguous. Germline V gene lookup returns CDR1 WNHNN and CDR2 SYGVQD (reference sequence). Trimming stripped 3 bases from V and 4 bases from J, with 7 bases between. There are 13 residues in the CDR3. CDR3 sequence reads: CASSETANQPQHF. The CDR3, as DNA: TGCGCCAGCAGTGAAACAGCTAATCAGCCCCAGCATTTT.

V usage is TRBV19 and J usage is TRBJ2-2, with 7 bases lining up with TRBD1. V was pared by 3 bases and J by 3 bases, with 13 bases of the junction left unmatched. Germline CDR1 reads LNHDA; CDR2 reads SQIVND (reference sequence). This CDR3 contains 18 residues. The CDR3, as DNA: TGTGCCAGTAGTATTAGGGGACAGCAGTTTGGCGACACCGGGGAGCTGTTTTTT. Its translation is CASSIRGQQFGDTGELFF. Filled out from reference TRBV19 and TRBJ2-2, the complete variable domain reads DGGITQSPKYLFRKEGQNVTLSCEQNLNHDAMYWYRQDPGQGLRLIYYSQIVNDFQKGDIAEGYSVSREKKESFPLTVTSAQKNPTAFYLCASSIRGQQFGDTGELFFGEGSRLTVL.

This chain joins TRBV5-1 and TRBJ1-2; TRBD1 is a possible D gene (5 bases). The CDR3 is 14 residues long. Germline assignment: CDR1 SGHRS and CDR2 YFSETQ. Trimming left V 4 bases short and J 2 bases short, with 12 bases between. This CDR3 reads CASSPGGGNYGYTF. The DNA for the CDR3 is TGCGCCAGCAGCCCTGGGGGGGGAAACTATGGCTACACCTTC.

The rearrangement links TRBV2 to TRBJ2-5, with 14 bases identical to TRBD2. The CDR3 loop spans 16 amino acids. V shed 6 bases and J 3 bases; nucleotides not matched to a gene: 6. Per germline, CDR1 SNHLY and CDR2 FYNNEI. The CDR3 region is CASRAGTSGGEETQYF. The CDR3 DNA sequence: TGTGCCAGCAGAGCCGGGACTAGCGGGGGAGAAGAGACCCAGTACTTC.

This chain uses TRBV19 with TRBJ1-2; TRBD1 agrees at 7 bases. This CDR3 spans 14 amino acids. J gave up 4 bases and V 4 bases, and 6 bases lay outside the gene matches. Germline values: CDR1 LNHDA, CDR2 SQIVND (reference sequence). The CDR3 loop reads CASSTRQGGYGYTF. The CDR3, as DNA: TGTGCCAGTAGTACTCGACAGGGCGGCTATGGCTACACCTTC.

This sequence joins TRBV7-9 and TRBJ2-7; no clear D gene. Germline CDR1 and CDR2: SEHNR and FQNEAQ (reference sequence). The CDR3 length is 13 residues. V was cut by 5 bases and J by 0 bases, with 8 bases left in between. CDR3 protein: CASSGPSSYEQYF. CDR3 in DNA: TGTGCCAGCAGCGGTCCTAGCTCCTACGAGCAGTACTTC.

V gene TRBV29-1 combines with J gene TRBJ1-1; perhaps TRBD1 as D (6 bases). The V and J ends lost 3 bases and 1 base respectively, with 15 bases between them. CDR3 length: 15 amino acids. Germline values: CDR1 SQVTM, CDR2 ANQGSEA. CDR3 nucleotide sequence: TGCAGCGTTGACTCCGGGGGGCATAGGAACACTGAAGCTTTCTTT. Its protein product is CSVDSGGHRNTEAFF.

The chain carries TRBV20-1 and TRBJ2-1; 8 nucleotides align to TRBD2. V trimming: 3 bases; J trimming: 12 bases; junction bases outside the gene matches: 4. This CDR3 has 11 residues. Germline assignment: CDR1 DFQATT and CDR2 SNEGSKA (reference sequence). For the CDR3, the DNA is TGCAGTGCTAGTCCAGCGGGAGTGCAGTTCTTC. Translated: CSASPAGVQFF.

The CDR3 here is CACGGLPYNEQFF. In DNA form, the CDR3 reads TGTGCCTGTGGGGGACTACCCTACAATGAGCAGTTCTTC. The chain is built from TRBV30 and TRBJ2-1, with 7 bases identical to TRBD2. The CDR3 length is 13 residues. The germline V gene has CDR1 GTSNPN and CDR2 SVGIG (reference sequence). V shed 6 bases and J 2 bases; nucleotides not matched to a gene: 4.

CDR3 in DNA: TGTGCCAGCAGTTACTCTGCAGGGGCTCGTGGATCGCCCCAGCATTTT. It is translated as CASSYSAGARGSPQHF. This chain links TRBV6-5 with TRBJ1-5, with D possibly being TRBD1 (6 bases). V was cut by 0 bases and J by 9 bases, with 18 bases left in between. This CDR3 contains 16 residues. The germline gives CDR1 MNHEY, CDR2 SVGAGI.

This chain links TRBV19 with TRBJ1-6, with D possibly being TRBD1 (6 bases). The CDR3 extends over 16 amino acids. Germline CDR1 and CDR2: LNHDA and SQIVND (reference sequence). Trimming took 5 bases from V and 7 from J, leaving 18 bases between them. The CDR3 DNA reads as TGTGCCAGTAGTCACAGGGTTACGGTGGAGAATTCACCCCTCCACTTT. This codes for CASSHRVTVENSPLHF.

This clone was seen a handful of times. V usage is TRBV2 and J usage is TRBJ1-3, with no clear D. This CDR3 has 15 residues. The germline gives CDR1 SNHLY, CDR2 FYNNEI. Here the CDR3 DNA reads TGTGCGCGATCACGGGGTCTCAACTCTGGAAACACCATATATTTT. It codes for CARSRGLNSGNTIYF. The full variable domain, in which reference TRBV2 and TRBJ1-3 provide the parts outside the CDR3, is EPEVTQTPSHQVTQMGQEVILRCVPISNHLYFYWYRQILGQKVEFLVSFYNNEISEKSEIFDDQFSVERPDGSNFTLKIRSTKLEDSAMYFCARSRGLNSGNTIYFGEGSWLTVV.

DNA for the CDR3: TGTGCCACCAGCGCACAAAACAGGGCCAACTATGGCTACACCTTC. Translated: CATSAQNRANYGYTF. The chain is built from TRBV15 and TRBJ1-2, with D possibly matching TRBD1 (6 bases). This CDR3 contains 15 residues. V was trimmed by 5 bases and J by 2 bases, leaving 15 bases between them. Germline CDR1 reads LNHNV; CDR2 reads YYDKDF (reference sequence).

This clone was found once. In DNA, the CDR3 is TGTGCCAGCAGCCAAGAAACAGCGGGAGGGCGAAAGGCCAAAAACATTCAGTACTTC. Protein: CASSQETAGGRKAKNIQYF. The chain combines TRBV4-2 with TRBJ2-4; 10 nucleotides line up with TRBD2. Germline V gives CDR1 LGHNA, CDR2 YNFKEQ. Trimming took 0 bases from V and 1 from J; bases not matched to a gene: 9. The CDR3 runs 19 residues.

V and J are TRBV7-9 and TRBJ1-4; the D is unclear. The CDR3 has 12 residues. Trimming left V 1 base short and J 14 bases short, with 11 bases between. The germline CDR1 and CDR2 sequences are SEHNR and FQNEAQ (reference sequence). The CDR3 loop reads CASSLEDSRLFF. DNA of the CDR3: TGTGCCAGCAGCTTAGAGGACTCCCGTCTGTTTTTT.

The CDR3 is CASSRARTGTEAFF. The CDR3 DNA sequence: TGCGCCAGCAGCCGTGCGCGGACAGGCACTGAAGCTTTCTTT. The rearrangement joins TRBV4-1 to TRBJ1-1; the match to TRBD1 covers 7 bases. Trimming at V came to 4 bases and at J to 4 bases, leaving 6 bases not matched to a gene. The CDR3 loop spans 14 amino acids. Germline V gene sequence: CDR1 MGHRA, CDR2 YSYEKL.

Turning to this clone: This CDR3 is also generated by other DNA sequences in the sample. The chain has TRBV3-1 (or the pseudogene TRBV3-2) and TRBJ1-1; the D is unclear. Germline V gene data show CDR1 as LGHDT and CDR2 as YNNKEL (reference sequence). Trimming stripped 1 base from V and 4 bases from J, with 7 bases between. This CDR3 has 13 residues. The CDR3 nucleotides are TGTGCCAGCAGCCAAGGCGGCGGCACTGAAGCTTTCTTT. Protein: CASSQGGGTEAFF.

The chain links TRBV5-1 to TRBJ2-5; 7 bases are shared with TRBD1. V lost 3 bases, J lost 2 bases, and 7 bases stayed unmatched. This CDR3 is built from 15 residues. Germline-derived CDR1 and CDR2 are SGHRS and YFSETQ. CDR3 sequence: CASSSLQGPQETQYF. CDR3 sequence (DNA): TGCGCCAGCAGCTCTTTACAGGGGCCACAAGAGACCCAGTACTTC. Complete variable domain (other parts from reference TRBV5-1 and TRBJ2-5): KAGVTQTPRYLIKTRGQQVTLSCSPISGHRSVSWYQQTPGQGLQFLFEYFSETQRNKGNFPGRFSGRQFSNSRSEMNVSTLELGDSALYLCASSSLQGPQETQYFGPGTRLLVL.

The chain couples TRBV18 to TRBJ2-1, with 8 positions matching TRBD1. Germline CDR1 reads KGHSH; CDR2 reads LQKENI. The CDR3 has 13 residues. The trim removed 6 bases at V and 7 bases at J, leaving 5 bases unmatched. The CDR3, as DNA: TGTGCCAGCTCGCCAGGACAGGGTAATGAGCAGTTCTTC. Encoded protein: CASSPGQGNEQFF.